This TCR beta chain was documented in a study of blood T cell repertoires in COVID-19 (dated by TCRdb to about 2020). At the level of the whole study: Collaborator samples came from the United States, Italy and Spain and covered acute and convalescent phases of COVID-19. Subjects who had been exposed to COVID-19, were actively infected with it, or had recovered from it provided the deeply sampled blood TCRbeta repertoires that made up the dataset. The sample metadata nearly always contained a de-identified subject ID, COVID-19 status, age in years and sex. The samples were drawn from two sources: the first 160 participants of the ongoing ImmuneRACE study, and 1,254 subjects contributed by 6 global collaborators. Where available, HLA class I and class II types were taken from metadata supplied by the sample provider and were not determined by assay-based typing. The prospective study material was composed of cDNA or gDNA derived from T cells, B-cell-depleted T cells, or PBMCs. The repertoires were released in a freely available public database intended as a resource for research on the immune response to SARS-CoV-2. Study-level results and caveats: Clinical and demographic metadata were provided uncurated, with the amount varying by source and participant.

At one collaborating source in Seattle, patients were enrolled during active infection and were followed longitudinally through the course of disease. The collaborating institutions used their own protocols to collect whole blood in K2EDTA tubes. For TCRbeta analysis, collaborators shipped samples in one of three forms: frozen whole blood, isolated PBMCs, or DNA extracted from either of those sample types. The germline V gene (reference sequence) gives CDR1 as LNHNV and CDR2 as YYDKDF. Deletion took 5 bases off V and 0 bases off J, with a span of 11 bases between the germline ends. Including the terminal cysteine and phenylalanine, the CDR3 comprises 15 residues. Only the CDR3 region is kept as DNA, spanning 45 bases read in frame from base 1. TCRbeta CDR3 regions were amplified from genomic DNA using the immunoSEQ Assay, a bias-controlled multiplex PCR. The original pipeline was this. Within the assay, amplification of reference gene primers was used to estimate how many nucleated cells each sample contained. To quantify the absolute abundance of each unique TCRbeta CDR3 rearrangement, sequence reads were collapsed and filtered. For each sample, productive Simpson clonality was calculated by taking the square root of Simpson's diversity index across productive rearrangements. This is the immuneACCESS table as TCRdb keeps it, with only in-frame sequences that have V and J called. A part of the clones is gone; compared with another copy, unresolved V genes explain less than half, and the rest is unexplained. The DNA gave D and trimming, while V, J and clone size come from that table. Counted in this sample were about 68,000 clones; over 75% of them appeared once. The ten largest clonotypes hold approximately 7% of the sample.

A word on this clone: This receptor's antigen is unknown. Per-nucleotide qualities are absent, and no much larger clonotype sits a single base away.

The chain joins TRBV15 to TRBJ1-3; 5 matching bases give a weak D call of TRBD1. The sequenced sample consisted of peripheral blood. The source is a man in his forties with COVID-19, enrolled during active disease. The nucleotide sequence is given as TGTGCCACCAGCCCCCGGACAAACTCTGGAAACACCATATATTTT. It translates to CATSPRTNSGNTIYF. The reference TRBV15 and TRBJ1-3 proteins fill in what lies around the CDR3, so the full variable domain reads DAMVIQNPRYQVTQFGKPVTLSCSQTLNHNVMYWYQQKSSQAPKLLFHYYDKDFNNEADTPDNFQSRRPNTSFCFLDIRSPGLGDTAMYLCATSPRTNSGNTIYFGEGSWLTVV.